This TCR beta chain appears in the sequencing data of a study of Graves' ophthalmopathy and Graves' hyperthyroidism. Among the exclusions were patients with other autoimmune diseases, uncontrolled infections, pregnancy or lactation. V dropped 0 bases and J dropped 0; count of bases not matched to a gene: 7. The CDR3 spans 17 residues. Germline CDR1 MGHRA, CDR2 YSYEKL. This clonotype was seen ten or more times. Using RNA transcripts, the TCR beta CDR3 regions were amplified. A first-round RT-PCR used HTBI primers, followed by a second-round multiplex PCR. In TCRdb, the multiplex PCR reads were re-called with MiXCR into one record per CDR3 protein. The sample includes roughly 410,000 distinct CDR3 sequences, 15% seen only once; the top ten take about 7.3%.

The chain joins TRBV4-1 to TRBJ2-5; TRBD1 agrees at 7 bases. This receptor was taken from a woman aged 18-29 years with stable Graves' hyperthyroidism. The sequencing input was peripheral blood. The CDR3: CASSQDPGTANQETQYF. CDR3 bases: TGCGCCAGCAGCCAAGACCCCGGGACAGCGAACCAAGAGACCCAGTACTTC.